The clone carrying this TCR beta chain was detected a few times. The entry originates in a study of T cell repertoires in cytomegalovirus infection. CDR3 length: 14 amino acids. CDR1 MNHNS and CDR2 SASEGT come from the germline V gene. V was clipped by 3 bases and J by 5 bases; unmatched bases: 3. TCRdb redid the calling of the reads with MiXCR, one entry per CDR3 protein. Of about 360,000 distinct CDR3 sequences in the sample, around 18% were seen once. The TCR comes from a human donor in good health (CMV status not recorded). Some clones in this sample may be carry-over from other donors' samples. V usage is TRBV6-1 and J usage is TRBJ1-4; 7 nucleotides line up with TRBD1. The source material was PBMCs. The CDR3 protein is CASSETGLNEKLFF. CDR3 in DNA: TGTGCCAGCAGTGAGACAGGGTTAAATGAAAAACTGTTTTTT.